This T cell receptor (beta chain) is drawn from a study of control samples from healthy donors and cancer patients. The V end was cut by 3 bases, the J end by 2 bases, with 7 bases between. The CDR3 runs to 13 residues. CDR1 and CDR2 from the germline V gene are MNHEY and SVGAGI. Measured with immunoSEQ multiplex PCR; TCRdb has only the in-frame clones, and not every one. This table holds 60,000 to 80,000 clones, 87% found once. Of note for this clone: The same CDR3 also results from other DNA sequences found in this sample.

Sequencing was carried out using blood. This clonotype originated in a woman in her forties or fifties in good health. The V and J genes are TRBV6-5 and TRBJ1-1, with D hard to call. CDR3: CASSYGGNTEAFF. CDR3 nucleotides: TGTGCCAGCAGTTATGGCGGCAACACTGAAGCTTTCTTT.